This T cell receptor (beta chain) was captured in a study of blood T cell repertoires in COVID-19. Germline V gene sequence: CDR1 SGHTA, CDR2 FQGNSA. The CDR3 runs 14 residues. Trimming removed 5 bases from V and 0 bases from J; junction bases left unmatched: 3. Assay used: immunoSEQ multiplex PCR; TCRdb lists only in-frame clones, some missing. The sample has 70,000 to 100,000 clones, 89% seen once. Sequencing input: peripheral blood. The clonotype originates from a man in his forties or fifties with COVID-19, enrolled during active disease. The rearrangement uses TRBV7-2 and TRBJ1-2; 7 nucleotides align to TRBD1. The CDR3 spells CASSPGQPNYGYTF. The CDR3 nucleotides read TGTGCCAGCAGCCCGGGACAGCCTAACTATGGCTACACCTTC.